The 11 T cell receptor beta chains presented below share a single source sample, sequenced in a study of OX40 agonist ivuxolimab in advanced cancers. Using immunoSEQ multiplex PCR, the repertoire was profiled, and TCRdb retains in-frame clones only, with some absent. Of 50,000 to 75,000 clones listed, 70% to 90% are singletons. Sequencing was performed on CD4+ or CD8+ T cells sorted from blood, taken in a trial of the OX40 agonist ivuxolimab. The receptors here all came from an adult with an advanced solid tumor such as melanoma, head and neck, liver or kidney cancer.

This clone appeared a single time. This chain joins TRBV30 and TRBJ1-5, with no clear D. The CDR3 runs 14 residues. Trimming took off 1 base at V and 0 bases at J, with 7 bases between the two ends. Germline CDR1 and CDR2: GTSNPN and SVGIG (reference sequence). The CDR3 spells CAWSGVNSNQPQHF. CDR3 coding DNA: TGTGCCTGGAGTGGGGTTAATAGCAATCAGCCCCAGCATTTT.

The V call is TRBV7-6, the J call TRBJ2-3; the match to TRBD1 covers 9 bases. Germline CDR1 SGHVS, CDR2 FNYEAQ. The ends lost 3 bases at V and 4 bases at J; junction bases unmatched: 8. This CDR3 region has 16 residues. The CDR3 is CASSLGGQGNADTQYF. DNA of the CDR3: TGTGCCAGCAGCTTGGGCGGACAGGGGAACGCAGATACGCAGTATTTT.

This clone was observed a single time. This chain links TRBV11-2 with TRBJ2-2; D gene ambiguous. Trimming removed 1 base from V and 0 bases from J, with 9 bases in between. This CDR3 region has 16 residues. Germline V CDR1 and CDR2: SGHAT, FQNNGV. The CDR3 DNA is TGTGCCAGCAGCTTAGTTAGCAGCTCGAACACCGGGGAGCTGTTTTTT. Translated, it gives CASSLVSSSNTGELFF.

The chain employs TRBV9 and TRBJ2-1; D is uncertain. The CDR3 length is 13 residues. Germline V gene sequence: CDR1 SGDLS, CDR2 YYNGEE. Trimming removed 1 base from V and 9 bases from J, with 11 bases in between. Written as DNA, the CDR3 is TGTGCCAGCAGCGTATCTGCACACAGTGAGCAGTTCTTC. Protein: CASSVSAHSEQFF.

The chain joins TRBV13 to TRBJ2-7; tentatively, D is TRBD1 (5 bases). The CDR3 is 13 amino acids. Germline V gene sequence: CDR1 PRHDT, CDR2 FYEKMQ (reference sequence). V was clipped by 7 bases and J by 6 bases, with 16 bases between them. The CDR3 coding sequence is TGTGCCAGCACCCCGGACATCACCAGCGAGCAGTACTTC. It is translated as CASTPDITSEQYF.

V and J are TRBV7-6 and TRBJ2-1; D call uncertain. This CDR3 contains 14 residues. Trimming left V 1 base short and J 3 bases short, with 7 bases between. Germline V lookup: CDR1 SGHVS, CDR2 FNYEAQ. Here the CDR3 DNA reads TGTGCCAGCAGCTTAGGGCTCATCTACAATGAGCAGTTCTTC. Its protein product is CASSLGLIYNEQFF.

DNA of the CDR3: TGTGCCAGCAGCCCAAAATGGGGACGCCTCACAGATACGCAGTATTTT. Its protein product is CASSPKWGRLTDTQYF. V gene TRBV7-9 combines with J gene TRBJ2-3; perhaps D is TRBD1 or TRBD2 (5 bases each). This CDR3 is built from 16 residues. Germline assignment: CDR1 SEHNR and CDR2 FQNEAQ (reference sequence). V lost 5 bases and J lost 2, with 17 bases in between.

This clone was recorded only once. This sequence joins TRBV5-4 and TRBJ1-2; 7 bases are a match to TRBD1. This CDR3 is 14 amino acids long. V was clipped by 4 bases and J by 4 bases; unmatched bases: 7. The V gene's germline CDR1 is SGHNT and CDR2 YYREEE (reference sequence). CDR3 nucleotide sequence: TGTGCCAGCAGCCCGCAGGGGGAGCCCTATGGCTACACCTTC. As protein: CASSPQGEPYGYTF.

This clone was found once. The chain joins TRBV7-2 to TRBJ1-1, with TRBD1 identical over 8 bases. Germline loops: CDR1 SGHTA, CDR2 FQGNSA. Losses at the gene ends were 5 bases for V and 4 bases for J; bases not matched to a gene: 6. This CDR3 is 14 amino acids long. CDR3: CASSLRTGTTEAFF. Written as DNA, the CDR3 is TGTGCCAGCAGCCTGAGGACAGGGACCACTGAAGCTTTCTTT.

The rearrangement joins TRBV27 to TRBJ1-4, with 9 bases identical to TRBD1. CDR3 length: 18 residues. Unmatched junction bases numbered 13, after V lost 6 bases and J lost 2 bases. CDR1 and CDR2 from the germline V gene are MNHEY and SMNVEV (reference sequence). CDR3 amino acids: CASSPLTGGLSTNEKLFF. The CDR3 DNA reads TGTGCCAGCAGCCCCCTGACAGGGGGGTTATCGACTAATGAAAAACTGTTTTTT.

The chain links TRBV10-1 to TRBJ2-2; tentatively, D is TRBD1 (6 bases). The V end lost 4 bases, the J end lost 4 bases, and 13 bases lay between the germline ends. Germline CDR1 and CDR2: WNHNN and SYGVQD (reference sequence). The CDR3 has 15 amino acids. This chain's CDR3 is CASSGGRGSTGELFF. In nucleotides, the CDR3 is TGCGCCAGCAGTGGTGGAAGGGGGAGCACCGGGGAGCTGTTTTTT.